This section outlines one T cell receptor beta chain sequence together with its context. This clone was recorded a few times. Its antigen is currently not known. No per-base quality is available; no much larger clone lies one base away. The CDR1 and CDR2 encoded by the germline V gene are SGHDT and YYEEEE. The CDR3, cysteine through phenylalanine, is 13 amino acids long. The read is trimmed to its CDR3 DNA, 39 bases read in frame from base 1. Relative to germline, V is 4 bases shorter and J is 4 bases shorter, with 11 bases between their ends. To sequence the TCRbeta CDR3 region, genomic DNA was isolated from the sorted cells. The immunoSEQ Assay was used to sequence the TCRbeta CDR3 regions. TCRdb retrieved this table from immuneACCESS and kept in-frame rearrangements only. Not all clones are present; in checked studies, unresolved V genes account for under half, and no reason is known for the remainder. The sample has fewer than 100,000 clones on record, roughly 87% of them singletons. Roughly 0.5% of the sample goes to the ten largest clones.

This sample was taken from a study of OX40 agonist ivuxolimab in advanced cancers. With regard to the full study: Ivuxolimab was a fully human IgG2 agonistic monoclonal antibody targeting the costimulatory receptor OX40 (CD134). Intravenous ivuxolimab was administered to patients every 2 weeks at six dose levels: 0.01, 0.1, 0.3, 1.5, 3 and 10 mg/kg. Of the roughly 54 patients in dose escalation, 19 had hepatocellular carcinoma, about 15 had melanoma, 9 had renal cell carcinoma and 9 had head and neck cancer. The dose-escalation cohort was around 83% male with a mean age of roughly 62 years, ranging from roughly 20 to 80. Patients were allowed to have had prior anti-PD-1, anti-PD-L1 or anti-CTLA-4 therapy, and more than 30% of the dose-escalation patients had previously received checkpoint inhibitors. Partial responses occurred in three dose-escalation patients, of whom one had hepatocellular carcinoma and two had cutaneous melanoma. Peripheral TCRbeta sequencing aimed to test whether ivuxolimab altered TCR sequence diversity and caused clonal T-cell expansion. The paper reports the monotherapy dose-escalation portion (N of about 52 patients) of the phase I ivuxolimab trial. The paper's findings and limits, for the study overall: At doses from 0.1 to 3.0 mg/kg, clonal expansion was seen in both CD4+ and CD8+ blood T cells between baseline and week 6. In partial responders in the 0.1-3.0 mg/kg groups, normalized peripheral clonal expansion was found to be among the lowest, especially among CD8+ T cells. The antigen specificity of the clonally expanded peripheral T cells was not determined. After ivuxolimab, expanded clones were on average more numerous among CD8+ T cells than among CD4+ T cells. Low levels of normalized T-cell clonal expansion were also seen in some patients who did not respond.

The trial excluded patients who had a history of autoimmune disease or who were on systemic immunosuppression. Peripheral blood for TCR sequencing was collected from all dose cohorts at baseline, on cycle 4 day 1, and on cycle 7 day 1. The samples were drawn from a first-in-human, open-label, multicenter phase I dose-escalation trial of ivuxolimab. Adults with locally advanced or metastatic head and neck squamous cell, hepatocellular, melanoma or renal cell carcinoma were enrolled in the trial. Before TCR sequencing, CD4+ T cells and CD8+ T cells were sorted from peripheral blood as separate populations.

Here the sequenced sample was CD4+ or CD8+ T cells sorted from blood, taken in a trial of the OX40 agonist ivuxolimab. This receptor was identified in an adult with an advanced solid tumor such as melanoma, head and neck, liver or kidney cancer. The sequence joins TRBV5-6 to TRBJ1-1, with no confident D gene call. The nucleotides are TGTGCCAGCAGCAGAAGGAGGAGCACTGAAGCTTTCTTT. It specifies CASSRRRSTEAFF.